The rows below give T cell receptor beta chains drawn from one sample of a study of T cell repertoires in cytomegalovirus infection. No antigen has been assigned to these receptors. Each CDR3 protein gets one entry after TCRdb re-called the reads with MiXCR. The repertoire has more than 95,000 distinct CDR3 sequences, over 30% of them found once; the top ten carry roughly three fifths. Sample: CD8+ T cells from cultured PBMCs, taken from culture after CMV antigen stimulation. These receptors were obtained from a human donor in good health (CMV status not recorded). Some clones in this sample may be carry-over from other donors' samples. Both conserved end residues are part of each CDR3. D genes are given only for firm matches. Only some rows state a clone size, as once, few, many or a class for expanded clones.

abundance	j_gene	d_gene	v_gene	CDR3nt	CDR3aa
-	TRBJ1-2	-	TRBV6-6	TGTGCCAGCAGGGACGGGACGGCGAACTATGGCTACACCTTC	CASRDGTANYGYTF
few	TRBJ2-7	-	TRBV7-6	TGTGCCAGCAGCTCGCCAGAAGGAAGGGAAAGCTCCTACGAGCAGTACTTC	CASSSPEGRESSYEQYF
once	TRBJ1-5	-	TRBV5-1	TGCGCCAGCAGCCGCAAGTTGAGAGATAGCAATCAGCCCCAGCATTTT	CASSRKLRDSNQPQHF
-	TRBJ1-5	-	TRBV25-1	TGTGCCAGCAGTGCAGGGAATCAGCCCCAGCATTTT	CASSAGNQPQHF
-	TRBJ2-3	TRBD2	TRBV28	TGTGCCAGCAGTTTATATAGCGGGGGGGCCACCACAGATACGCAGTATTTT	CASSLYSGGATTDTQYF
-	TRBJ1-6	-	TRBV11-2	TGTGCCAGCAGCTCCACTGGGGTGTCGGGGTCACTCCTCCACTTT	CASSSTGVSGSLLHF
-	TRBJ1-5	-	TRBV12-3/TRBV12-4	TGTGCCAGCACCTGGGGCAGGCAGCCCCAGCATTTT	CASTWGRQPQHF
-	TRBJ1-6	TRBD1	TRBV4-1	TGCGCCAGCAGCCAAGACTATATTACAGGGGGTAGTAATTCACCCCTCCACTTT	CASSQDYITGGSNSPLHF
-	TRBJ2-7	-	TRBV19	TGTGCCAGTACCGTAAGGTACGGGTCGTCGGAGCAGTACTTC	CASTVRYGSSEQYF
many	TRBJ1-5	TRBD1	TRBV7-8	TGTGCCAGCAGCTCCAAACCGGGACAGAAACGGACGTTTAGCAATCAGCCCCAGCATTTT	CASSSKPGQKRTFSNQPQHF
few	TRBJ2-6	-	TRBV11-3	TGTGCCAGCAGCTTCCGAGGTAAAGCCAACGTCCTGACTTTC	CASSFRGKANVLTF
many	TRBJ1-2	-	TRBV4-1	TGCGCCAGCAGCCAAGCGCCCAGCTCTAACTATGGCTACACCTTC	CASSQAPSSNYGYTF
many	TRBJ2-1	TRBD1	TRBV7-2	TGTGCCAGCAGCTTCGGAACAGGGGGCAGAAATGAGCAGTTCTTC	CASSFGTGGRNEQFF
few	TRBJ2-7	-	TRBV27	TGTGCCAGCAGTTTGTACAGGGTAGGTGTCGAGCAGTACTTC	CASSLYRVGVEQYF
few	TRBJ2-1	TRBD2	TRBV7-6	TGTGCCAGCAGCGCGCTAGCGGAAAATGAGCAGTTCTTC	CASSALAENEQFF
few	TRBJ1-1	-	TRBV2	TGTGCCAGCAGTGATAAGGGGCCAGGTTGGACTGAAGCTTTCTTT	CASSDKGPGWTEAFF